This TCR beta chain was retrieved from a study of cytomegalovirus exposure and HLA in healthy donors. Study conclusions and caveats: The study recorded fewer than 200 TCR beta chains that were cytomegalovirus-associated.

Primers: 60 Vbeta forward and 13 Jbeta reverse. The method was immunoSEQ multiplex PCR; TCRdb's version includes in-frame clones alone and lacks a portion of them. The sample lists about 190,000 clones, 60% to 80% occurring once. Regarding this clone: Its antigen is as yet unknown.

Sequenced: PBMCs. This clonotype was obtained from a woman in her 30s in good health and CMV-seropositive.

The CDR3 reads CATSRGRPVRETQYF. The CDR3 DNA reads TGTGCCACCAGCAGAGGGAGACCGGTGCGAGAGACCCAGTACTTC. The chain links TRBV15 to TRBJ2-5; D not certain. V lost 1 base and J 4 bases, leaving 13 bases between the germline ends. There are 15 residues in the CDR3. Germline V gene lookup returns CDR1 LNHNV and CDR2 YYDKDF (reference sequence). Filled out from reference TRBV15 and TRBJ2-5, the complete variable domain reads DAMVIQNPRYQVTQFGKPVTLSCSQTLNHNVMYWYQQKSSQAPKLLFHYYDKDFNNEADTPDNFQSRRPNTSFCFLDIRSPGLGDTAMYLCATSRGRPVRETQYFGPGTRLLVL.